Each of the 19 T cell receptor beta chains below was sequenced from the same sample in a study of T cell responses to AZD1222 COVID-19 vaccine. Produced via immunoSEQ multiplex PCR; TCRdb's table is partial and in-frame only. The profile shows about 150,000 clones, about 86% of them singletons. The source was peripheral blood, collected on day 0 of MenACWY control vaccination. Source of these receptors: an adult in good health.

The CDR3 loop is CASRSLTRGRTDTQYF. The CDR3 DNA reads as TGTGCCAGCAGGTCCCTCACCAGGGGGCGCACAGATACGCAGTATTTT. The J gene is TRBJ2-3, the V gene TRBV2, with 8 bases matching TRBD1. CDR3 length: 16 amino acids. The J segment lost 1 base and the V segment lost 6 bases, leaving 9 bases of the junction unmatched. Germline CDR1 reads SNHLY; CDR2 reads FYNNEI.

The chain recombines TRBV25-1 with TRBJ2-5; tentatively, D is TRBD1 (6 bases). The V end was cut by 5 bases, the J end by 4 bases, with 17 bases between. Per germline, CDR1 MGHDK and CDR2 SYGVNS. The CDR3 has 15 amino acids. The CDR3 loop reads CASSSTTGTGETQYF. The CDR3 bases are TGTGCCAGCAGTTCAACCACAGGGACGGGAGAGACCCAGTACTTC. Together with reference TRBV25-1 and TRBJ2-5, the CDR3 gives the full variable domain: EADIYQTPRYLVIGTGKKITLECSQTMGHDKMYWYQQDPGMELHLIHYSYGVNSTEKGDLSSESTVSRIRTEHFPLTLESARPSHTSQYLCASSSTTGTGETQYFGPGTRLLVL.

The rearrangement uses TRBV5-1 and TRBJ1-1; 8 bases map to TRBD1. V lost 0 bases to trimming and J lost 4 bases; unmatched junction nucleotides: 5. The CDR3 loop spans 15 amino acids. The germline V gene encodes CDR1 SGHRS and CDR2 YFSETQ. CDR3 DNA: TGCGCCAGCAGCTTGGCCAGAACAGGGGGCACTGAAGCTTTCTTT. It yields the protein CASSLARTGGTEAFF.

This rearrangement joins TRBV4-1 to TRBJ2-1; D may be TRBD1 (5 bases). The CDR3 runs to 13 residues. V lost 4 bases to trimming and J lost 13 bases, with 17 bases between them. From germline, CDR1 is MGHRA and CDR2 YSYEKL. CDR3 bases: TGCGCCAGCAGCCTATCGGACATGATCAGCCAGTTCTTC. Protein product: CASSLSDMISQFF.

The chain links TRBV6-6 to TRBJ1-1; the D is unclear. Trimming took off 6 bases at V and 10 bases at J, with 15 bases between the two ends. Germline CDR1 reads MNHNY; CDR2 reads SVGAGI (reference sequence). The CDR3 is made up of 12 amino acids. CDR3 protein: CASSPGERLAFF. The DNA of the CDR3 is TGTGCCAGCAGCCCCGGGGAGCGGTTAGCTTTCTTT.

The chain combines TRBV5-6 with TRBJ2-7; D perhaps matches TRBD2 (5 bases). The CDR3 is 14 residues long. CDR1 and CDR2 from the germline V gene are SGHDT and YYEEEE. Trimming shortened V by 2 bases and J by 3 bases, and 12 bases separated the two germline ends. CDR3 sequence reads: CASSFYRGYYEQYV. The CDR3 nucleotides are TGTGCCAGCAGCTTTTACCGGGGTTACTACGAGCAGTACGTC.

J is TRBJ1-2 and V is TRBV6-2 or TRBV6-3; D not certain. The CDR3 runs 14 residues. CDR1 MNHEY and CDR2 SVGEGT come from the germline V gene. V was cut by 6 bases and J by 5 bases, with 16 bases left in between. CDR3: CASSRGLNGYGYTF. CDR3 in DNA: TGTGCCAGCAGCCGCGGGCTAAACGGATATGGCTACACCTTC.

The V and J genes are TRBV6-1 and TRBJ2-3; D is unclear. V was clipped by 3 bases and J by 4 bases, with 8 bases between them. CDR1 and CDR2 from the germline V gene are MNHNS and SASEGT. The CDR3 totals 13 residues. CDR3 nucleotides: TGTGCCAGCAGTGACCCGTTTTCAGATACGCAGTATTTT. Its translation is CASSDPFSDTQYF.

This clone was observed a single time. The chain combines TRBV28 with TRBJ1-1; 7 positions match TRBD1. The CDR3 is 15 residues long. Germline V CDR1 and CDR2: MDHEN, SYDVKM. The V segment lost 4 bases and the J segment 1 base; nucleotides outside the gene matches: 6. The CDR3 region is CASSSTGVWNTEAFF. CDR3 coding DNA: TGTGCCAGCAGTTCTACAGGGGTTTGGAACACTGAAGCTTTCTTT. The full variable domain, completed using reference TRBV28 and TRBJ1-1, is DVKVTQSSRYLVKRTGEKVFLECVQDMDHENMFWYRQDPGLGLRLIYFSYDVKMKEKGDIPEGYSVSREKKERFSLILESASTNQTSMYLCASSSTGVWNTEAFFGQGTRLTVV.

This clone was observed a single time. This rearrangement joins TRBV5-1 to TRBJ2-5; D uncertain. The V end was cut by 4 bases, the J end by 5 bases, with 18 bases between. The CDR3 is 15 amino acids. CDR1 and CDR2 (germline): SGHRS, YFSETQ. The CDR3 nucleotides are TGCGCCAGCAGCCAAACGCCCAAGGCTGGGGAGACCCAGTACTTC. Its protein is CASSQTPKAGETQYF.

The gene calls are TRBV3-1 (or the pseudogene TRBV3-2) and TRBJ2-1; 9 bases map to TRBD2. The CDR3 extends over 16 amino acids. CDR1 is LGHDT, CDR2 YNNKEL, per germline (reference sequence). The junction had 8 bases not matched to a gene; V was cut back by 1 base and J by 7 bases. The CDR3 nucleotides read TGTGCCAGCAGCCAAGGTGTAGCGGGGGTCCAGAATGAGCAGTTCTTC. Translating gives CASSQGVAGVQNEQFF.

The genes are TRBV7-9 and TRBJ2-7; 7 positions match TRBD2. Germline V CDR1 and CDR2: SEHNR, FQNEAQ (reference sequence). With V trimmed by 1 base and J by 7 bases, 4 bases remained unmatched. The CDR3 runs to 13 residues. The CDR3 DNA is TGTGCCAGCAGCTTAGTCACTAGCGCTGAGCAGTACTTC. This gives the protein CASSLVTSAEQYF.

This chain joins TRBV24-1 and TRBJ2-1; 8 bases map to TRBD2. The junction had 9 bases not matched to a gene; V was cut back by 0 bases and J by 9 bases. The CDR3 totals 16 residues. Germline CDR1 and CDR2: KGHDR and SFDVKD. The CDR3 reads CATSDLRSGSVGEQFF. CDR3 sequence (DNA): TGTGCCACCAGTGATTTGAGGAGCGGGAGTGTTGGTGAGCAGTTCTTC.

This sequence joins TRBV9 and TRBJ1-2, with TRBD1 matching 9 bases. Germline trimming cut 4 bases from V and 2 bases from J; bases unmatched to any gene: 12. Germline V gives CDR1 SGDLS, CDR2 YYNGEE. The CDR3 is 17 residues long. The CDR3: CASSSGQGQYWNYGYTF. The CDR3 bases are TGTGCCAGCAGCTCGGGACAGGGACAATACTGGAACTATGGCTACACCTTC.

The table lists this clone with a count of one. The V call is TRBV27, the J call TRBJ2-2; 7 positions match TRBD1. The V and J ends lost 2 bases and 0 bases, in that order; junction bases with no gene match: 3. The length of the CDR3 is 16 residues. CDR1 is MNHEY, CDR2 SMNVEV, per germline (reference sequence). The CDR3 loop reads CASSLQGVPNTGELFF. The CDR3 DNA reads TGTGCCAGCAGTTTACAGGGGGTACCGAACACCGGGGAGCTGTTTTTT.

This rearrangement joins TRBV7-9 to TRBJ2-2; D ambiguous. The CDR3 spans 18 residues. The V gene's germline CDR1 is SEHNR and CDR2 FQNEAQ (reference sequence). V was pared by 2 bases and J by 6 bases, with 22 bases between. In DNA form, the CDR3 reads TGTGCCAGCAGCTTAAGGTCCCCGTTAAGCGTGAGCGCCGGGGAGCTGTTTTTT. Protein sequence: CASSLRSPLSVSAGELFF. The full variable domain, its missing parts supplied by reference TRBV7-9 and TRBJ2-2, is DTGVSQNPRHKITKRGQNVTFRCDPISEHNRLYWYRQTLGQGPEFLTYFQNEAQLEKSRLLSDRFSAERPKGSFSTLEIQRTEQGDSAMYLCASSLRSPLSVSAGELFFGEGSRLTVL.

The rearrangement links TRBV18 to TRBJ1-2, with a tentative D call TRBD1 (6 bases). V gave up 3 bases and J gave up 4 bases, with 12 bases separating them. CDR3 size: 14 residues. Per the germline V gene, CDR1 is KGHSH and CDR2 is LQKENI. Here the CDR3 reads CASSPWTDVYGYTF. The CDR3 DNA sequence: TGTGCCAGCTCACCCTGGACAGACGTCTATGGCTACACCTTC.

The V gene is TRBV4-2, the J gene TRBJ1-4; perhaps TRBD1 as D (5 bases). Trimming took off 1 base at V and 12 bases at J, with 18 bases between the two ends. CDR3 length: 15 residues. The V gene's germline CDR1 is LGHNA and CDR2 YNFKEQ. The CDR3 DNA is TGTGCCAGCAGCCAAGTTCCTGGTGCAGGGACGGAACTGTTTTTT. It is translated as CASSQVPGAGTELFF.

This chain joins TRBV2 and TRBJ1-4; D is uncertain. Germline lookup yields CDR1 SNHLY and CDR2 FYNNEI. Trimming stripped 5 bases from V and 0 bases from J, with 7 bases between. This CDR3 has 14 amino acids. In DNA form, the CDR3 reads TGTGCCAGCAGTAGAACCACAACTAATGAAAAACTGTTTTTT. Translated, it gives CASSRTTTNEKLFF.